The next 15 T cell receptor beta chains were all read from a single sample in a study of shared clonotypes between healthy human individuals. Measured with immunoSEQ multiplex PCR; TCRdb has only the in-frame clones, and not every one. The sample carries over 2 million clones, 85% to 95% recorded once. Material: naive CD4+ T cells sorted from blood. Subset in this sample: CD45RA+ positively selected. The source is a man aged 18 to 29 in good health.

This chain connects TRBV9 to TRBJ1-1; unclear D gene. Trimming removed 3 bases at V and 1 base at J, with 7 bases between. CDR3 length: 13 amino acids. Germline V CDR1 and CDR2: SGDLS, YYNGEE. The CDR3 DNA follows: TGTGCCAGCAGCGAGGTTTCGAACACTGAAGCTTTCTTT. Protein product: CASSEVSNTEAFF. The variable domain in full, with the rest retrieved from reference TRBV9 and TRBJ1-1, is DSGVTQTPKHLITATGQRVTLRCSPRSGDLSVYWYQQSLDQGLQFLIQYYNGEERAKGNILERFSAQQFPDLHSELNLSSLELGDSALYFCASSEVSNTEAFFGQGTRLTVV.

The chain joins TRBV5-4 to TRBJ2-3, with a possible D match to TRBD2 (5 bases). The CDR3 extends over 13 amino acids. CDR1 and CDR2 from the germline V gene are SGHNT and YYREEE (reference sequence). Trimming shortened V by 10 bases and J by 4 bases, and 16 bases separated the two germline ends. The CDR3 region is CAFRRADPDTQYF. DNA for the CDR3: TGTGCCTTTCGCCGAGCGGACCCAGATACGCAGTATTTT.

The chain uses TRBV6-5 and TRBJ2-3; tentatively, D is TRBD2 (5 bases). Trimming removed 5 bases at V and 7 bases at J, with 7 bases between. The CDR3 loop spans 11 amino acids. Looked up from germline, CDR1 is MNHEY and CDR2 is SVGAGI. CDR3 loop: CASSPGNTQYF. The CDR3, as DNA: TGTGCCAGCAGTCCCGGGAATACGCAGTATTTT.

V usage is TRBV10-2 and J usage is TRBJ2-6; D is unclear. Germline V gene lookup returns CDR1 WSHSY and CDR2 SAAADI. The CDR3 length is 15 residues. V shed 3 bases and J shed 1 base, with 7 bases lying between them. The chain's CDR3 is CASSETGSGANVLTF. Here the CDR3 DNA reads TGCGCCAGCAGTGAAACCGGGTCTGGGGCCAACGTCCTGACTTTC.

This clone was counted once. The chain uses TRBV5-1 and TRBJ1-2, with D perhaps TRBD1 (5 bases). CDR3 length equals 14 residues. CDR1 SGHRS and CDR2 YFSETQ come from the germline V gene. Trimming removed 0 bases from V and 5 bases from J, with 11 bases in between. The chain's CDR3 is CASSLGDSTYGYTF. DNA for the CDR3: TGCGCCAGCAGCTTGGGCGACAGCACTTATGGCTACACCTTC.

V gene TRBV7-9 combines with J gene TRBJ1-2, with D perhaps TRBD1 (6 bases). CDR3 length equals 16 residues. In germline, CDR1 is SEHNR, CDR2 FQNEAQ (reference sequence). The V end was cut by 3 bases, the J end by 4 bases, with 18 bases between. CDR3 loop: CASSLHPTGDGYGYTF. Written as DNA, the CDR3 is TGTGCCAGCAGCTTGCACCCGACAGGCGACGGCTATGGCTACACCTTC. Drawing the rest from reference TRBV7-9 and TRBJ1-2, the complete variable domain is DTGVSQNPRHKITKRGQNVTFRCDPISEHNRLYWYRQTLGQGPEFLTYFQNEAQLEKSRLLSDRFSAERPKGSFSTLEIQRTEQGDSAMYLCASSLHPTGDGYGYTFGSGTRLTVV.

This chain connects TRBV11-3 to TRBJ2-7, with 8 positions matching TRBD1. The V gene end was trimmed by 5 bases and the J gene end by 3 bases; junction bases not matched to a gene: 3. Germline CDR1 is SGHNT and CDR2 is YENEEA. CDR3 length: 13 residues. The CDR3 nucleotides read TGTGCCAGCAGCGCAACAGGGGGCTACGAGCAGTACTTC. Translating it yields CASSATGGYEQYF.

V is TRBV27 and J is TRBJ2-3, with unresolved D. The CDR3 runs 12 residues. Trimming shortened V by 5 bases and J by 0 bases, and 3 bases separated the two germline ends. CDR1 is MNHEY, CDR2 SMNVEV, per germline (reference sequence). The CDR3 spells CASSHSTDTQYF. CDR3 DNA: TGTGCCAGCAGTCATAGCACAGATACGCAGTATTTT.

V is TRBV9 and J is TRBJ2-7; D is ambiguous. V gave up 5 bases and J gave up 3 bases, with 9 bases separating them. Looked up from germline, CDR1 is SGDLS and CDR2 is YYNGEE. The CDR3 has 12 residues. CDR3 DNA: TGTGCCAGCAGTCCGACCTTCTACGAGCAGTACTTC. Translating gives CASSPTFYEQYF.

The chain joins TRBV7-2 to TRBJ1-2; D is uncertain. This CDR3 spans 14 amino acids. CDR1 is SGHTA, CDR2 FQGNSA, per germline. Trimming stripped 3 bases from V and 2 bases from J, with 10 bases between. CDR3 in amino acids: CASSFPISNYGYTF. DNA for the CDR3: TGTGCCAGCAGCTTTCCAATTTCGAACTATGGCTACACCTTC. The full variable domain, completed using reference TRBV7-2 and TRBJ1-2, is GAGVSQSPSNKVTEKGKDVELRCDPISGHTALYWYRQSLGQGLEFLIYFQGNSAPDKSGLPSDRFSAERTGGSVSTLTIQRTQQEDSAVYLCASSFPISNYGYTFGSGTRLTVV.

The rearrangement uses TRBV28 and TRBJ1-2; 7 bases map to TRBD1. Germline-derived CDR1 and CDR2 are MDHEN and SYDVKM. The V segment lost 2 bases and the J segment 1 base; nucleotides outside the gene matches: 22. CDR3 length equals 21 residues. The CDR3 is CASSLKWLGQGGLRINYGYTF. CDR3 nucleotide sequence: TGTGCCAGCAGTTTAAAGTGGTTGGGCCAAGGGGGCCTCCGGATTAACTATGGCTACACCTTC.

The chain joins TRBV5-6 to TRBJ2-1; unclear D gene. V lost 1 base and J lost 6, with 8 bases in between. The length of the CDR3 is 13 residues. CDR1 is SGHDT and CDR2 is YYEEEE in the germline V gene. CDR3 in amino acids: CASSLIGRNEQFF. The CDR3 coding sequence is TGTGCCAGCAGCTTGATCGGGCGCAATGAGCAGTTCTTC.

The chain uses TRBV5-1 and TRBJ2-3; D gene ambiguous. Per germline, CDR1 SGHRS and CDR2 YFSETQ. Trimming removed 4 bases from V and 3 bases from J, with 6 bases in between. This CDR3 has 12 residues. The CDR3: CASSLHTDTQYF. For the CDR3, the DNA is TGCGCCAGCAGCCTTCATACAGATACGCAGTATTTT.

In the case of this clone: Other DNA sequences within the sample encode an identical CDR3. The CDR3 DNA sequence: TGTGCCAGCAGCTTGGAGGGTTATAGCAATCAGCCCCAGCATTTT. Translation: CASSLEGYSNQPQHF. The V and J genes are TRBV5-8 and TRBJ1-5; D unresolved. V was cut by 0 bases and J by 0 bases, with 7 bases left in between. The germline CDR1 and CDR2 sequences are SGHTS and YDEGEE. The CDR3 extends over 15 amino acids.

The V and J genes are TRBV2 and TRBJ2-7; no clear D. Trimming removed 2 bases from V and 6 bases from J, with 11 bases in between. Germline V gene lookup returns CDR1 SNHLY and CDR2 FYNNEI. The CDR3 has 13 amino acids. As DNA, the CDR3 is TGTGCCAGCAGTGAATCCCTCCCCGCCGAGCAGTACTTC. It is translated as CASSESLPAEQYF.